This passage covers 28 T cell receptor beta chains from one sample sequenced in a study of vaccination and CD4 T cells after COVID-19. Oncomine TCR Beta short-read sequencing was applied to DNA from cultured CD4+ T cells. TCRdb fed the PCR reads into MiXCR, producing one record per CDR3 protein. The table records roughly 20,000 distinct CDR3 sequences, roughly three fifths of them present only once. Their antigens are not known. The sample's treatment: roughly ten-day PBMC culture with coronavirus spike peptide pools or control peptides (ViraFEST assay). The sample comprised CD4+ T cells from blood, cultured in vitro. Receptors were obtained from a human donor who had recovered from COVID-19.

This chain uses TRBV6-2 or TRBV6-3 with TRBJ1-2; tentatively, D is TRBD1 (5 bases). Trimming shortened V by 2 bases and J by 3 bases, and 13 bases separated the two germline ends. The CDR3 has 15 amino acids. From germline, CDR1 is MNHEY and CDR2 SVGEGT. The CDR3 DNA sequence: TGTGCCAGCAGTTACCCCCCGGGGGGGGACTATGGCTACACCTTC. This gives the protein CASSYPPGGDYGYTF.

The V gene is TRBV7-2, the J gene TRBJ2-7; no reliable D call. The CDR3 has 17 amino acids. V shed 0 bases and J shed 3 bases, with 18 bases lying between them. Germline CDR1 and CDR2: SGHTA and FQGNSA. The CDR3 DNA follows: TGTGCCAGCAGCTTAGCCCCACCCTTAATACAGAACTACGAGCAGTACTTC. It encodes CASSLAPPLIQNYEQYF.

By share, this clonotype ranks as large. This chain joins TRBV7-2 and TRBJ1-5; 7 nucleotides align to TRBD1. The germline CDR1 and CDR2 sequences are SGHTA and FQGNSA. The CDR3 consists of 15 residues. The J segment lost 3 bases and the V segment lost 1 base, leaving 3 bases of the junction unmatched. CDR3 sequence (DNA): TGTGCCAGCAGCTTAGGAGGGGGCAACAATCAGCCCCAGCATTTT. Translating it yields CASSLGGGNNQPQHF.

This clonotype was recorded once. The genes are TRBV20-1 and TRBJ1-1; D gene uncertain. This CDR3 has 14 amino acids. CDR1 DFQATT and CDR2 SNEGSKA come from the germline V gene (reference sequence). V was shortened by 3 bases and J by 1 base, with 12 bases between the two germline ends. The CDR3 nucleotides read TGCAGTGCTAGTCCTAAACCGGGGAACACTGAAGCTTTCTTT. It encodes CSASPKPGNTEAFF.

The rearrangement joins TRBV29-1 to TRBJ1-1; 7 positions agree with TRBD1. CDR1 is SQVTM, CDR2 ANQGSEA, per germline. The CDR3 totals 13 residues. The V gene end was trimmed by 4 bases and the J gene end by 4 bases; junction bases not matched to a gene: 6. The CDR3 reads CSVVSGGGTEAFF. The CDR3 nucleotides read TGCAGCGTTGTGTCAGGGGGAGGCACTGAAGCTTTCTTT. Complete variable domain (other parts from reference TRBV29-1 and TRBJ1-1): SAVISQKPSRDICQRGTSLTIQCQVDSQVTMMFWYRQQPGQSLTLIATANQGSEATYESGFVIDKFPISRPNLTFSTLTVSNMSPEDSSIYLCSVVSGGGTEAFFGQGTRLTVV.

This chain uses TRBV7-2 with TRBJ2-3; 7 positions agree with TRBD1. This CDR3 is 15 amino acids long. The ends lost 1 base at V and 3 bases at J; junction bases unmatched: 4. Germline lookup yields CDR1 SGHTA and CDR2 FQGNSA. The CDR3 here is CASSLVRGHTDTQYF. Written as DNA, the CDR3 is TGTGCCAGCAGCTTAGTGAGGGGGCATACAGATACGCAGTATTTT.

Only a few counts were recorded for this clonotype. V is TRBV4-2 and J is TRBJ1-1; TRBD1 agrees at 8 bases. This CDR3 has 15 residues. V trimming: 3 bases; J trimming: 4 bases; junction bases outside the gene matches: 7. In germline, CDR1 is LGHNA, CDR2 YNFKEQ. The CDR3 bases are TGTGCCAGCAGCCAGATGGGACAGGCTAGCACTGAAGCTTTCTTT. It codes for CASSQMGQASTEAFF.

The chain couples TRBV7-9 to TRBJ2-5; D gene ambiguous. The CDR3 covers 11 residues. Germline V CDR1 and CDR2: SEHNR, FQNEAQ (reference sequence). Trimming took off 4 bases at V and 3 bases at J, with 3 bases between the two ends. The CDR3 region has the DNA TGTGCCAGCAGCTCAAAAGAGACCCAGTACTTC. It is translated as CASSSKETQYF. Based on the CDR3 plus reference TRBV7-9 and TRBJ2-5, the full variable domain is DTGVSQNPRHKITKRGQNVTFRCDPISEHNRLYWYRQTLGQGPEFLTYFQNEAQLEKSRLLSDRFSAERPKGSFSTLEIQRTEQGDSAMYLCASSSKETQYFGPGTRLLVL.

The chain has TRBV7-9 and TRBJ1-2; D may be TRBD1 (6 bases). V dropped 0 bases and J dropped 6 bases, with 11 bases sitting between them. Germline V gene lookup returns CDR1 SEHNR and CDR2 FQNEAQ (reference sequence). The CDR3 sequence is 14 residues long. The CDR3 loop reads CASSLAGGGDGYTF. The CDR3 DNA reads TGTGCCAGCAGCTTAGCGGGCGGGGGCGATGGCTACACCTTC. Filled out from reference TRBV7-9 and TRBJ1-2, the complete variable domain reads DTGVSQNPRHKITKRGQNVTFRCDPISEHNRLYWYRQTLGQGPEFLTYFQNEAQLEKSRLLSDRFSAERPKGSFSTLEIQRTEQGDSAMYLCASSLAGGGDGYTFGSGTRLTVV.

The CDR3 is CASSSRTSPTGELFF. CDR3 sequence (DNA): TGTGCCAGTAGTTCCCGGACTAGCCCCACCGGGGAGCTGTTTTTT. The rearrangement links TRBV19 to TRBJ2-2, with 8 nucleotides matching TRBD2. V shed 5 bases and J 4 bases; nucleotides not matched to a gene: 6. The V gene's germline CDR1 is LNHDA and CDR2 SQIVND (reference sequence). This CDR3 contains 15 residues. The full variable domain, with the rest looked up from reference TRBV19 and TRBJ2-2, is DGGITQSPKYLFRKEGQNVTLSCEQNLNHDAMYWYRQDPGQGLRLIYYSQIVNDFQKGDIAEGYSVSREKKESFPLTVTSAQKNPTAFYLCASSSRTSPTGELFFGEGSRLTVL.

This clonotype was seen more than once but under ten times. As DNA, the CDR3 is TGTGCCAGCAGCTTAGCGGTGGGGGCAGGGAACACTGAAGCTTTCTTT. Translation: CASSLAVGAGNTEAFF. V usage is TRBV7-9 and J usage is TRBJ1-1; D may be TRBD1 (6 bases). Looked up from germline, CDR1 is SEHNR and CDR2 is FQNEAQ (reference sequence). The CDR3 is 16 residues long. Trimming left V 0 bases short and J 1 base short, with 12 bases between.

V gene TRBV2 combines with J gene TRBJ1-6, with 10 positions matching TRBD1. V lost 8 bases, J lost 7 bases, and 5 bases stayed unmatched. Germline V gene data show CDR1 as SNHLY and CDR2 as FYNNEI. The CDR3 consists of 14 residues. In DNA, the CDR3 is TGTGCCAGCCCCGGACAGGGGGAGAATTCACCCCTCCACTTT. This gives the protein CASPGQGENSPLHF.

Only a few counts were recorded for this clonotype. The V call is TRBV12-3 or TRBV12-4, the J call TRBJ1-1; perhaps TRBD1 as D (6 bases). Deletions cut 2 bases from V and 5 bases from J, with 9 bases between. The CDR3 runs 13 residues. CDR3 amino acids: CASSLSRGTEAFF. CDR3 in DNA: TGTGCCAGCAGTTTAAGCAGGGGAACTGAAGCTTTCTTT.

This rearrangement joins TRBV30 to TRBJ1-6; D perhaps matches TRBD1 (6 bases). The CDR3 runs 14 residues. Germline V gene sequence: CDR1 GTSNPN, CDR2 SVGIG (reference sequence). The V gene lost 8 bases and the J gene lost 7 bases, with 18 bases spanning the gap. The CDR3 DNA reads as TGTGCCGGACGAGTAGGGGGTAAGAATTCACCCCTCCACTTT. It is translated as CAGRVGGKNSPLHF.

V gene TRBV6-1 combines with J gene TRBJ2-7, with 12 nucleotides matching TRBD2. V trimming: 6 bases; J trimming: 4 bases; junction bases outside the gene matches: 4. Germline CDR1 and CDR2: MNHNS and SASEGT. The CDR3 consists of 14 residues. CDR3 nucleotides: TGTGCCAGCAGCAGAGGGACTAGCGGGTACGAGCAGTACTTC. Translated: CASSRGTSGYEQYF.

On this clonotype: One end of the junction is discordant with germline, which a read error may explain. The V and J genes are TRBV20-1 and TRBJ1-2; D is possibly TRBD1 (6 bases). Germline lookup yields CDR1 DFQATT and CDR2 SNEGSKA (reference sequence). The CDR3 runs 12 residues. This CDR3 reads CSARLQGYGYTF. DNA for the CDR3: TGCAGTGCTAGACTTCAGGGGTATGGCTACACTTTC.

Only a few counts were recorded for this clonotype. The genes are TRBV20-1 and TRBJ2-5; TRBD2 matches at 7 bases. Germline V gene lookup returns CDR1 DFQATT and CDR2 SNEGSKA (reference sequence). The V and J ends lost 6 bases and 5 bases, in that order; junction bases with no gene match: 6. CDR3 length: 12 residues. The CDR3 DNA follows: TGCAGTGCCAAAAGACTAGCCGAGACCCAGTACTTC. Translating it yields CSAKRLAETQYF.

The J gene is TRBJ1-1, the V gene TRBV29-1, with TRBD1 as a possible D gene (5 bases). Germline V lookup: CDR1 SQVTM, CDR2 ANQGSEA. CDR3 length: 12 amino acids. This CDR3 reads CTIQGTNTEAFF. The CDR3 DNA follows: TGCACCATCCAGGGTACGAACACTGAAGCTTTCTTT.

The chain combines TRBV20-1 with TRBJ1-1, with unresolved D. V lost 0 bases and J lost 10, with 12 bases in between. Per germline, CDR1 DFQATT and CDR2 SNEGSKA (reference sequence). The CDR3 has 12 amino acids. The CDR3 sequence: CSARDEGPGAFF. The DNA of the CDR3 is TGCAGTGCTAGAGATGAGGGCCCGGGAGCTTTCTTT.

V usage is TRBV7-2 and J usage is TRBJ2-3; 8 nucleotides line up with TRBD1. From germline, CDR1 is SGHTA and CDR2 FQGNSA. The CDR3 sequence is 17 residues long. After removal of 1 base from V and 5 bases from J, the junction contained 11 bases not matched to a gene. CDR3 amino acids: CASSLVKPGQELDTQYF. The CDR3 coding sequence is TGTGCCAGCAGCTTAGTCAAACCGGGACAGGAGCTAGATACGCAGTATTTT.

The J gene is TRBJ2-3, the V gene TRBV27; tentative D call: TRBD1 (6 bases). V was clipped by 5 bases and J by 5 bases, with 14 bases between them. This CDR3 is built from 14 residues. Germline V gene data show CDR1 as MNHEY and CDR2 as SMNVEV (reference sequence). CDR3 amino acids: CASSTQRGGDTQYF. The CDR3, as DNA: TGTGCCAGCAGTACCCAACGAGGGGGAGATACGCAGTATTTT.

The chain combines TRBV5-5 with TRBJ2-5, with D perhaps TRBD1 or TRBD2 (5 bases each). The V end was cut by 0 bases, the J end by 5 bases, with 11 bases between. The CDR3 loop spans 14 amino acids. Per the germline V gene, CDR1 is SGHKS and CDR2 is YYEKEE (reference sequence). The CDR3 sequence: CASSLARDLETQYF. For the CDR3, the DNA is TGTGCCAGCAGCTTGGCCAGGGACCTTGAGACCCAGTACTTC.

The chain is built from TRBV7-2 and TRBJ2-5; the D is unclear. CDR1 and CDR2 from the germline V gene are SGHTA and FQGNSA. CDR3 length: 14 amino acids. Trimming pared 1 base from V and 1 base from J, leaving 7 bases between. The CDR3 here is CASSLGAAQETQYF. In DNA form, the CDR3 reads TGTGCCAGCAGCTTAGGGGCAGCCCAAGAGACCCAGTACTTC.

This clonotype has more than one count but fewer than ten. This chain links TRBV2 with TRBJ1-5; 9 bases match TRBD1. The junction had 8 bases not matched to a gene; V was cut back by 7 bases and J by 4 bases. The CDR3 has 15 amino acids. Germline V gene data show CDR1 as SNHLY and CDR2 as FYNNEI. The CDR3 nucleotides are TGTGCCAGCACCTCGGGACAGGGACCGAATCAGCCCCAGCATTTT. Amino acids: CASTSGQGPNQPQHF. Together with reference TRBV2 and TRBJ1-5, the CDR3 gives the full variable domain: EPEVTQTPSHQVTQMGQEVILRCVPISNHLYFYWYRQILGQKVEFLVSFYNNEISEKSEIFDDQFSVERPDGSNFTLKIRSTKLEDSAMYFCASTSGQGPNQPQHFGDGTRLSIL.

This chain links TRBV20-1 with TRBJ2-3; 8 nucleotides line up with TRBD2. The CDR3 sequence is 16 residues long. After removal of 4 bases from V and 4 bases from J, the junction contained 13 bases not matched to a gene. In germline, CDR1 is DFQATT, CDR2 SNEGSKA (reference sequence). The CDR3 nucleotides are TGCAGTGCTACCCCGGGGGGGAGCGGGAGAGCAGATACGCAGTATTTT. Encoded protein: CSATPGGSGRADTQYF.

The chain recombines TRBV19 with TRBJ1-1; D not certain. Germline assignment: CDR1 LNHDA and CDR2 SQIVND (reference sequence). CDR3 length: 15 amino acids. V was clipped by 3 bases and J by 0 bases, with 11 bases between them. The CDR3 DNA reads as TGTGCCAGTAGTATGGAATCAGTACTGAACACTGAAGCTTTCTTT. Protein sequence: CASSMESVLNTEAFF. Using reference TRBV19 and TRBJ1-1 for the parts outside the CDR3, the full variable domain is DGGITQSPKYLFRKEGQNVTLSCEQNLNHDAMYWYRQDPGQGLRLIYYSQIVNDFQKGDIAEGYSVSREKKESFPLTVTSAQKNPTAFYLCASSMESVLNTEAFFGQGTRLTVV.

This clonotype was detected a few times. V gene TRBV6-5 combines with J gene TRBJ1-2, with no clear D. Trimming shortened V by 2 bases and J by 4 bases, and 14 bases separated the two germline ends. CDR1 MNHEY and CDR2 SVGAGI come from the germline V gene. This CDR3 contains 15 residues. The CDR3 DNA reads TGTGCCAGCAGTTACCGCGACACGTTTATCTATGGCTACACCTTC. As protein: CASSYRDTFIYGYTF.

This clonotype was observed a handful of times. The chain couples TRBV24-1 to TRBJ2-7; 12 bases are a match to TRBD2. The CDR3 has 16 residues. The ends lost 3 bases at V and 5 bases at J; junction bases unmatched: 7. Germline V gene data show CDR1 as KGHDR and CDR2 as SFDVKD. CDR3 bases: TGTGCCACCAGTGATGGAGGACTAGCGGGATTGGACGAGCAGTACTTC. It encodes CATSDGGLAGLDEQYF.